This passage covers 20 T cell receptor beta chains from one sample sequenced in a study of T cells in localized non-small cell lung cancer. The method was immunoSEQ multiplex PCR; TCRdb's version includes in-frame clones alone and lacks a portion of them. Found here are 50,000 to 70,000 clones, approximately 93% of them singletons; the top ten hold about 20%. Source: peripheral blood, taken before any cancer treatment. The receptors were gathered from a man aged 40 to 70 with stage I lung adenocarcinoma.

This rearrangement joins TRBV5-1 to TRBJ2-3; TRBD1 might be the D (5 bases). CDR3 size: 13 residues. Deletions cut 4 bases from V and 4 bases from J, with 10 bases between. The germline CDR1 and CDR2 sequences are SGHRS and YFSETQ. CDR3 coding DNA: TGCGCCAGCAGCCGCACAGGTCCAGATACGCAGTATTTT. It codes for CASSRTGPDTQYF.

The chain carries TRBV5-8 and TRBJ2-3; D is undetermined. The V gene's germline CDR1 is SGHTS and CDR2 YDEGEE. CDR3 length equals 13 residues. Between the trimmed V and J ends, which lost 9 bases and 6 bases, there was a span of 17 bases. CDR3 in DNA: TGTGCCACCGCCCTCCCGCAACTGGATACGCAGTATTTT. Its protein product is CATALPQLDTQYF.

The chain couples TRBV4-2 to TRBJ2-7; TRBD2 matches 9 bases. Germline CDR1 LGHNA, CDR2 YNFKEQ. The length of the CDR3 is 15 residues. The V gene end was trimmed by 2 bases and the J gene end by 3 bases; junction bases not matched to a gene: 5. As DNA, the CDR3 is TGTGCCAGCAGCCAATTAGCGGGAGATTTCTACGAGCAGTACTTC. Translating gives CASSQLAGDFYEQYF.

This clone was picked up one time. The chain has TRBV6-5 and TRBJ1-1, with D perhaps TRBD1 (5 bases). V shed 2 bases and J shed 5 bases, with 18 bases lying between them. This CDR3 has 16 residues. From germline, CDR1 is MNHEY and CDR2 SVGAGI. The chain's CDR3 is CASSYGGTPGTTEAFF. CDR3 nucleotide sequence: TGTGCCAGCAGTTACGGAGGAACGCCAGGGACGACTGAAGCTTTCTTT.

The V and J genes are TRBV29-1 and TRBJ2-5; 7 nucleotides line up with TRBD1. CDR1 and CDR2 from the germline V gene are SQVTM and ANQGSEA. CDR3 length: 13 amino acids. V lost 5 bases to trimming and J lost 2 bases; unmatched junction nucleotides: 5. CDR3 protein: CSVQDRKQETQYF. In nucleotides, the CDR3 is TGCAGCGTTCAGGACAGGAAACAAGAGACCCAGTACTTC.

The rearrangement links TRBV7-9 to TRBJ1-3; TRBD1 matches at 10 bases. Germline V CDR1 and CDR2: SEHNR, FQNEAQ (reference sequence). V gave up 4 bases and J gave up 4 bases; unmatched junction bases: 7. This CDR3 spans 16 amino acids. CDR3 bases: TGTGCCAGCAGCTCGACAGGGGGCGCGGTGGGAAACACCATATATTTT. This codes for CASSSTGGAVGNTIYF.

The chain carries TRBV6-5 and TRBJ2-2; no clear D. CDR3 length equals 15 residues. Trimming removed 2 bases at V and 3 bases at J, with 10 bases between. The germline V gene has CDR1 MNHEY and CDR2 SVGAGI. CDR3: CASSYGHRDTGELFF. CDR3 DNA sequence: TGTGCCAGCAGTTACGGTCACAGAGACACCGGGGAGCTGTTTTTT.

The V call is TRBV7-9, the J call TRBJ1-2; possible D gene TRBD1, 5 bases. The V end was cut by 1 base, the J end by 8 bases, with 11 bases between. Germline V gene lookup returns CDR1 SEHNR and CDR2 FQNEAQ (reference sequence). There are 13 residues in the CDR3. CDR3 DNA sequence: TGTGCCAGCAGCTTAGTTGGTTGGGACGGCTACACCTTC. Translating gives CASSLVGWDGYTF.

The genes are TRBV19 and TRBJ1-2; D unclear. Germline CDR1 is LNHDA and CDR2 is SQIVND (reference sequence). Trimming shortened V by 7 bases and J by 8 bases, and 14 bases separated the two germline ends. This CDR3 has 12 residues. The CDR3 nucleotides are TGTGCCAGTATCTCAAGGGAAGGGGGCTACACCTTC. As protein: CASISREGGYTF.

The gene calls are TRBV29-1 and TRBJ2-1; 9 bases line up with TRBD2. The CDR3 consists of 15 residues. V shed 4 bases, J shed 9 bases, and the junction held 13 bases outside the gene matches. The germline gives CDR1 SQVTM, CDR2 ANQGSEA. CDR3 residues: CSVAVASGGSGEQFF. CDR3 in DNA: TGCAGCGTTGCGGTGGCCAGCGGGGGGTCGGGTGAGCAGTTCTTC.

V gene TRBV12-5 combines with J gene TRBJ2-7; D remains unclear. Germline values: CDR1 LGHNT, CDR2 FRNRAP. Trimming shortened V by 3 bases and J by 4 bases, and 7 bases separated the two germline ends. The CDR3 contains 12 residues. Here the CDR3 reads CASGFALYEQYF. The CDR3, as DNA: TGTGCTAGTGGTTTCGCGCTTTACGAGCAGTACTTC. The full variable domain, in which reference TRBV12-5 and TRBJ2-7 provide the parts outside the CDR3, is DARVTQTPRHKVTEMGQEVTMRCQPILGHNTVFWYRQTMMQGLELLAYFRNRAPLDDSGMPKDRFSAEMPDATLATLKIQPSEPRDSAVYFCASGFALYEQYFGPGTRLTVT.

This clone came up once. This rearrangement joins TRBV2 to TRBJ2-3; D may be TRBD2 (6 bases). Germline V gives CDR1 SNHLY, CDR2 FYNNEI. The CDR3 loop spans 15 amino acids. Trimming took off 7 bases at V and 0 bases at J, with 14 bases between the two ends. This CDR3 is CASNPSGVSTDTQYF. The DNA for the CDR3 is TGTGCCAGCAACCCCTCGGGAGTGAGCACAGATACGCAGTATTTT.

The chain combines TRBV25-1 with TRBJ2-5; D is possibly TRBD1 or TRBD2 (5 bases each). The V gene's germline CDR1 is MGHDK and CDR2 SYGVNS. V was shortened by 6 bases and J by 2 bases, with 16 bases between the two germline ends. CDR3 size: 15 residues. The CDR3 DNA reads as TGTGCCAGCAGCGCAATAGGGGCGGGTCAAGAGACCCAGTACTTC. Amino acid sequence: CASSAIGAGQETQYF.

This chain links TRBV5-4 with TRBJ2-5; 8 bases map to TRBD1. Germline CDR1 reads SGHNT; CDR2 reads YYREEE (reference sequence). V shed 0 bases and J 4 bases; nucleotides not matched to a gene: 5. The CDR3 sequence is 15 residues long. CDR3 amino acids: CASSLVQGASETQYF. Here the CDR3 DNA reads TGTGCCAGCAGCTTGGTTCAGGGGGCATCAGAGACCCAGTACTTC.

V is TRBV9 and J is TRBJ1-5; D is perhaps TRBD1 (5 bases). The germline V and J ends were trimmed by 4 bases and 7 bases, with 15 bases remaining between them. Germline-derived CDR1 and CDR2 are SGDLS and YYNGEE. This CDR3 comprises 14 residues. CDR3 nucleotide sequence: TGTGCCAGCAGCAAAGCTGCCCAGGGCCAGCCCCAGCATTTT. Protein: CASSKAAQGQPQHF. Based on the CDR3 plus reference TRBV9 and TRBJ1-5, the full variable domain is DSGVTQTPKHLITATGQRVTLRCSPRSGDLSVYWYQQSLDQGLQFLIQYYNGEERAKGNILERFSAQQFPDLHSELNLSSLELGDSALYFCASSKAAQGQPQHFGDGTRLSIL.

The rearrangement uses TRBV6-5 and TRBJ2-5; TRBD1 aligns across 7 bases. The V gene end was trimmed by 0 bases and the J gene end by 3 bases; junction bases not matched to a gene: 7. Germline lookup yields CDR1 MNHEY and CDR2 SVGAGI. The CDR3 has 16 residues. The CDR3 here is CASSYSIGTEEETQYF. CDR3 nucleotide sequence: TGTGCCAGCAGTTACTCGATCGGGACAGAAGAAGAGACCCAGTACTTC.

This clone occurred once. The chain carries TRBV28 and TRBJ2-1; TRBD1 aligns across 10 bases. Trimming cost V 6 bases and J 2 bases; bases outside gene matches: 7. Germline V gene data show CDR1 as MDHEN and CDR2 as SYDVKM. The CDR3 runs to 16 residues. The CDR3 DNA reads TGTGCCAGCAGCACACCCGGGACAGGGGCCTACAATGAGCAGTTCTTC. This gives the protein CASSTPGTGAYNEQFF.

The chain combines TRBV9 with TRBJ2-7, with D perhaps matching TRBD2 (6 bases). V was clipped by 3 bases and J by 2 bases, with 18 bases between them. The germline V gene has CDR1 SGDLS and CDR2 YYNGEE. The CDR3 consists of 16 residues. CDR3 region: CASSETPLGSTYEQYF. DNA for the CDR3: TGTGCCAGCAGCGAGACCCCCCTCGGGAGTACCTACGAGCAGTACTTC.

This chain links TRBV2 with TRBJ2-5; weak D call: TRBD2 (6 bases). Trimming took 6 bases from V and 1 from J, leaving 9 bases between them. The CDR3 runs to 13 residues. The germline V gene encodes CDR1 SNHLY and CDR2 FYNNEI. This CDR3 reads CASRRDFQETQYF. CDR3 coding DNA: TGTGCCAGCAGGAGGGACTTCCAAGAGACCCAGTACTTC. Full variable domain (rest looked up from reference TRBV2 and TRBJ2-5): EPEVTQTPSHQVTQMGQEVILRCVPISNHLYFYWYRQILGQKVEFLVSFYNNEISEKSEIFDDQFSVERPDGSNFTLKIRSTKLEDSAMYFCASRRDFQETQYFGPGTRLLVL.

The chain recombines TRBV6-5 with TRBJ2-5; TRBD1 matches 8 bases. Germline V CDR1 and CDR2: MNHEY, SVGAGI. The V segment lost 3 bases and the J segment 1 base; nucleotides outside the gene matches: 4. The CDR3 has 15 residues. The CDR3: CASSYGGTGQETQYF. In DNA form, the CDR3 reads TGTGCCAGCAGTTATGGAGGGACAGGCCAAGAGACCCAGTACTTC.